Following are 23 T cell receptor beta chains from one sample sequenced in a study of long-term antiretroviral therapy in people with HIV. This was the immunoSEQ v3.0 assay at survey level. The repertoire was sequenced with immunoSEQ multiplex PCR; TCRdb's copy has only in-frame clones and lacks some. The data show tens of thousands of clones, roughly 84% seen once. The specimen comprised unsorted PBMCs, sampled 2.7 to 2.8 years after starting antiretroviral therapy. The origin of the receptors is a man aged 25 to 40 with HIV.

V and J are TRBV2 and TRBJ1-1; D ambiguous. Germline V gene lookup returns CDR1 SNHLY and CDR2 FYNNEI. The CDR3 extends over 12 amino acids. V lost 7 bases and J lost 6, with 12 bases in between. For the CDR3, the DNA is TGTGCCAGCATCCCGAGGATGGCTGAAGCTTTCTTT. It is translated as CASIPRMAEAFF.

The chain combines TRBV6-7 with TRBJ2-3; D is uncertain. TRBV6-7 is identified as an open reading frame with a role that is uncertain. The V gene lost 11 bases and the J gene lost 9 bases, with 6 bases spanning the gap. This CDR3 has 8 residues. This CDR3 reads CAFTTQYF. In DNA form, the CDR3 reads TGTGCCTTCACGACGCAGTATTTT.

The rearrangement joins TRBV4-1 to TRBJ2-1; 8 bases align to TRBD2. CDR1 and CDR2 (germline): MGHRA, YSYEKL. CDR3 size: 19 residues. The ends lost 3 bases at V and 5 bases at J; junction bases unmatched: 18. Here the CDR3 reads CASSQDYSTGTSAHNEQFF. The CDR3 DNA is TGCGCCAGCAGCCAGGACTACTCTACAGGGACTAGTGCCCACAATGAGCAGTTCTTC.

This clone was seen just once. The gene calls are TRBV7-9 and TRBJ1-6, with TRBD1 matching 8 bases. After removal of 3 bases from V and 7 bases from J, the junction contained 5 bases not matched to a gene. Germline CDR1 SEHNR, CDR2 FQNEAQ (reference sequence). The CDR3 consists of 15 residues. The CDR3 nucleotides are TGTGCCAGCAGCTTCGGACAGGGAGTCAATTCACCCCTCCACTTT. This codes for CASSFGQGVNSPLHF. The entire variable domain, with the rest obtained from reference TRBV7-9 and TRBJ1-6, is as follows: DTGVSQNPRHKITKRGQNVTFRCDPISEHNRLYWYRQTLGQGPEFLTYFQNEAQLEKSRLLSDRFSAERPKGSFSTLEIQRTEQGDSAMYLCASSFGQGVNSPLHFGNGTRLTVT.

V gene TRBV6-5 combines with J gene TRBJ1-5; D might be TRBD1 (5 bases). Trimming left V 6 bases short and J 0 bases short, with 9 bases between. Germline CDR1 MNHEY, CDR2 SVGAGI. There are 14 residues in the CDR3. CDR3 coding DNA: TGTGCCAGCAGGACGGGGGGTAGCAATCAGCCCCAGCATTTT. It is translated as CASRTGGSNQPQHF.

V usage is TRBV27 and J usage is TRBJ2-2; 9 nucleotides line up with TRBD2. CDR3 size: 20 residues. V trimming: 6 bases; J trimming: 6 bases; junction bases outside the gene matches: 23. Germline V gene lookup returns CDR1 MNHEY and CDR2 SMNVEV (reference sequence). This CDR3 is CASSTLSPLAGDRAAGELFF. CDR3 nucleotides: TGTGCCAGCAGCACTTTAAGCCCCTTAGCGGGAGATCGGGCCGCCGGGGAGCTGTTTTTT.

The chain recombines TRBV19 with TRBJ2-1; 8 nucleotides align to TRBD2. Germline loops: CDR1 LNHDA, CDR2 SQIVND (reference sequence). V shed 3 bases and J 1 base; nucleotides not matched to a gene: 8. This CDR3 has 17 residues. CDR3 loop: CASSINAGGGSYNEQFF. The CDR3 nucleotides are TGTGCCAGTAGTATCAACGCGGGCGGGGGGTCCTACAATGAGCAGTTCTTC.

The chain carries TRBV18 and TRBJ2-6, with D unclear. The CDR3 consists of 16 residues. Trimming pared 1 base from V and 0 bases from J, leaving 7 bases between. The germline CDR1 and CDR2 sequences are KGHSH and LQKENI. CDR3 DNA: TGTGCCAGCTCACCACAGCTCGGCTCTGGGGCCAACGTCCTGACTTTC. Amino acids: CASSPQLGSGANVLTF.

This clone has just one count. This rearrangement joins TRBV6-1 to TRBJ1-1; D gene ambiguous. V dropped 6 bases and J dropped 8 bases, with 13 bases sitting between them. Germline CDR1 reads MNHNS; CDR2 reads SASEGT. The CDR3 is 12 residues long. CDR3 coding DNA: TGTGCCAGCAGACTAACAGTTGCCGAAGCTTTCTTT. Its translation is CASRLTVAEAFF.

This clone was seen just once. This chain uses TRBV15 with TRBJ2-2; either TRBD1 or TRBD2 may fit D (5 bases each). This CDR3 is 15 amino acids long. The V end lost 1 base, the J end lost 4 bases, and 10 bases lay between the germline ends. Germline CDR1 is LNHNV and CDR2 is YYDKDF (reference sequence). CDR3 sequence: CATSRAGTVTGELFF. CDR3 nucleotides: TGTGCCACCAGCAGAGCTGGGACGGTCACCGGGGAGCTGTTTTTT.

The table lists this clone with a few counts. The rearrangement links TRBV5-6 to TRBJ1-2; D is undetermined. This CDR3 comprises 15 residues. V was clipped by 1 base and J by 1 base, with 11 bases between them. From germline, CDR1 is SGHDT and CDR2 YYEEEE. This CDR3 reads CASSLMVPDNYGYTF. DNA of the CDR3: TGTGCCAGCAGCTTGATGGTTCCAGATAACTATGGCTACACCTTC. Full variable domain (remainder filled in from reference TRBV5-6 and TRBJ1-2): DAGVTQSPTHLIKTRGQQVTLRCSPKSGHDTVSWYQQALGQGPQFIFQYYEEEERQRGNFPDRFSGHQFPNYSSELNVNALLLGDSALYLCASSLMVPDNYGYTFGSGTRLTVV.

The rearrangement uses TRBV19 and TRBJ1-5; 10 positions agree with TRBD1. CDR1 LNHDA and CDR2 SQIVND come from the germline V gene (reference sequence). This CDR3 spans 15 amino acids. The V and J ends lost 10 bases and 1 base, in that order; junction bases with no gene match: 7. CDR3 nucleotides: TGTGCCACCGCTTTGGGACAGGGGAGCAATCAGCCCCAGCATTTT. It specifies CATALGQGSNQPQHF.

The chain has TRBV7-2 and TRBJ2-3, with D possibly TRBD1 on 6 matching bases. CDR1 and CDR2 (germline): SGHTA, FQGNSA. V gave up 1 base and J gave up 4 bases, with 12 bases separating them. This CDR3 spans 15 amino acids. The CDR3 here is CASSLGTGHSDTQYF. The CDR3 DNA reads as TGTGCCAGCAGCTTAGGTACAGGGCATTCAGATACGCAGTATTTT.

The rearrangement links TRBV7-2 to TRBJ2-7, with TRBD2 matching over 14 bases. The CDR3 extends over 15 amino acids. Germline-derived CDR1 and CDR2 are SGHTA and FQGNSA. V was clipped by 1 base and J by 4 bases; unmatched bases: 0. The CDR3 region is CASSLGTSGRYEQYF. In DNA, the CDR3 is TGTGCCAGCAGCTTAGGGACTAGCGGGAGGTACGAGCAGTACTTC.

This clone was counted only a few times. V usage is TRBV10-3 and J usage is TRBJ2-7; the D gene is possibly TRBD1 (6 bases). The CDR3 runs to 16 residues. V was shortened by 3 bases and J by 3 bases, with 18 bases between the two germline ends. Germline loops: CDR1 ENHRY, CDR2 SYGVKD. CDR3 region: CAISDEWRQGHYEQYF. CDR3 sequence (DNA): TGTGCCATCAGTGACGAGTGGCGGCAGGGACACTACGAGCAGTACTTC.

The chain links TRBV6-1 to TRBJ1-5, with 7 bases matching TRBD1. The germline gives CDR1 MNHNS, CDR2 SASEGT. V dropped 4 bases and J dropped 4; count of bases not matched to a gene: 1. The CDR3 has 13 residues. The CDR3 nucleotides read TGTGCCAGCAGTGTACAGGGGAATCAGCCCCAGCATTTT. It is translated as CASSVQGNQPQHF.

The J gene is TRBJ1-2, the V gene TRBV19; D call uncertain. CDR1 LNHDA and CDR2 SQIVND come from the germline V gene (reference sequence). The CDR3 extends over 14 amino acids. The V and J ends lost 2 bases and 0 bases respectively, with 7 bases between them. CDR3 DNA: TGTGCCAGTAGTATACACGCGACTAACTATGGCTACACCTTC. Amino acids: CASSIHATNYGYTF.

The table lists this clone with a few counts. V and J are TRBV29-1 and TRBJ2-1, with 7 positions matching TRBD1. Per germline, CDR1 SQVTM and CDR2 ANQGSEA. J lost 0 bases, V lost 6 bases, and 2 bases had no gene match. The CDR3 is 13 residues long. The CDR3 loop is CSVGQDSYNEQFF. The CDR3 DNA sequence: TGCAGCGTCGGACAGGACTCCTACAATGAGCAGTTCTTC.

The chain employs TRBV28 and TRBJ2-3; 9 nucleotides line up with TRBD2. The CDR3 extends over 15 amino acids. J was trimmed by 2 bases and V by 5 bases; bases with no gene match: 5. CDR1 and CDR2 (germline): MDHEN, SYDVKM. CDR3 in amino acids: CASSLAGIDTDTQYF. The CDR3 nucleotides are TGTGCCAGCAGTCTAGCGGGAATAGACACAGATACGCAGTATTTT. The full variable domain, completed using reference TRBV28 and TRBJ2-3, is DVKVTQSSRYLVKRTGEKVFLECVQDMDHENMFWYRQDPGLGLRLIYFSYDVKMKEKGDIPEGYSVSREKKERFSLILESASTNQTSMYLCASSLAGIDTDTQYFGPGTRLTVL.

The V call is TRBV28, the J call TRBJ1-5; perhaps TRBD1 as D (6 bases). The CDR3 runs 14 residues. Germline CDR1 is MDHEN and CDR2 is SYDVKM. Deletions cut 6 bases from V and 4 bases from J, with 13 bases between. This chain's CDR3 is CASRGGARNQPQHF. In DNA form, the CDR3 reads TGTGCCAGCAGGGGGGGGGCCCGAAATCAGCCCCAGCATTTT.

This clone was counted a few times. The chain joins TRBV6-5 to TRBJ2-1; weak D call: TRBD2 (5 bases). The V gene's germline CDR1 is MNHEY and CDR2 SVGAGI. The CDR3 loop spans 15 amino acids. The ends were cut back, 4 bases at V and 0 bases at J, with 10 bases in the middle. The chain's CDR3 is CASSSEVGSYNEQFF. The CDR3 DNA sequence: TGTGCCAGCAGTTCGGAGGTGGGCTCCTACAATGAGCAGTTCTTC.

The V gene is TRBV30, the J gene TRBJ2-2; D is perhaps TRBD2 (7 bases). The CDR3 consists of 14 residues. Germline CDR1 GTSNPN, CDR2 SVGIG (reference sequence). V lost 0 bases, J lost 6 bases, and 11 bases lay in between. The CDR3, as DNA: TGTGCCTGGAGTGTACGGGGGGCGTCCGGGGAGCTGTTTTTT. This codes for CAWSVRGASGELFF.

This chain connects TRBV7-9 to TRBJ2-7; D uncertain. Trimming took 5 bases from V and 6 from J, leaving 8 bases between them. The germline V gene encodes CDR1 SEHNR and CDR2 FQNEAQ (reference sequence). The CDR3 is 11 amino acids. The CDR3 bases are TGTGCCAGCAGCCTTGGTGCCGAGCAGTACTTC. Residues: CASSLGAEQYF.